This TCR beta chain was found in a study of T-cell memory formation after mild COVID-19. Each CDR3 protein gets one entry after TCRdb re-called the 5' RACE reads with MiXCR. The data contain a few hundred thousand distinct CDR3 sequences, roughly 15% of them singletons. In its sample, this clonotype was seen a few times. CDR1 and CDR2 (germline): SEHNR, FQNEAQ (reference sequence). Trimming shortened V by 5 bases and J by 6 bases, and 13 bases separated the two germline ends. This CDR3 has 14 residues. The sequence came from a man aged 18 to 30 who had mild COVID-19 (a few samples of this study predate the infection). Cell type and time point are not known. This rearrangement joins TRBV7-9 to TRBJ1-4; D perhaps matches TRBD1 (6 bases). Sequencing was carried out using PBMCs or a T cell subset sorted from them (not recorded which). The CDR3 DNA reads as TGTGCCAGCAGCCTAGGGGCAGGGGATGAAAAACTGTTTTTT. Protein: CASSLGAGDEKLFF.